Listed below are T cell receptor beta chains from one sample, sequenced in a study of cytomegalovirus exposure and HLA in healthy donors. Here immunoSEQ multiplex PCR was the method, and the copy in TCRdb shows in-frame clones only, minus some. The table has about 140,000 clones, approximately 73% seen once. What was sequenced was PBMCs. The receptors here all came from a man aged 30-40 years in good health and CMV-seropositive. Both conserved end residues are part of each CDR3. D genes are given only for firm matches. Size is omitted from some rows. Given values are once, few, many or a class for expanded clones.

TRBD2	TRBV12-5	-	TRBJ2-7	CASALGVAGACEQYF	TGTGCTAGTGCCCTGGGGGTAGCGGGAGCTTGTGAGCAGTACTTC
-	TRBV19	-	TRBJ2-2	CASSIWDYTGELFF	TGTGCCAGTAGTATATGGGACTACACCGGGGAGCTGTTTTTT
-	TRBV9	-	TRBJ1-1	CASSLGVGEAFF	TGTGCCAGCAGCCTCGGGGTAGGTGAAGCTTTCTTT
-	TRBV7-9	-	TRBJ2-3	CASSLSQGADTQYF	TGTGCCAGCAGCTTATCTCAGGGTGCAGATACGCAGTATTTT
TRBD1	TRBV5-1	-	TRBJ2-1	CASSLAQGAPREQFF	TGCGCCAGCAGCTTGGCTCAGGGGGCTCCCCGTGAGCAGTTCTTC
-	TRBV7-9	-	TRBJ1-2	CASNTDDGRPPDGYTF	TGTGCCAGCAACACAGATGATGGGAGACCGCCGGATGGCTACACCTTC
-	TRBV6-1	-	TRBJ1-4	CASSELSGGAGNEKLFF	TGTGCCAGCAGTGAATTATCGGGGGGCGCCGGTAATGAAAAACTGTTTTTT
-	TRBV6-4	-	TRBJ2-1	CASSDAEASTDEQFF	TGTGCCAGCAGTGACGCCGAGGCCTCGACAGATGAGCAGTTCTTC
TRBD1	TRBV28	-	TRBJ2-3	CASSTAGGAGDTQYF	TGTGCCAGCAGCACCGCAGGGGGCGCGGGAGATACGCAGTATTTT
-	TRBV7-6	-	TRBJ2-5	CASSPPRQGLWETQYF	TGTGCCAGCAGCCCGCCCCGACAGGGACTGTGGGAGACCCAGTACTTC
-	TRBV7-2	-	TRBJ2-7	CASSYQEGTYEQYF	TGTGCCAGCAGCTATCAGGAGGGAACTTACGAGCAGTACTTC
TRBD1	TRBV18	-	TRBJ2-6	CASSPSPGTVGANVLTF	TGTGCCAGCTCACCCTCTCCTGGGACAGTCGGGGCCAACGTCCTGACTTTC
TRBD2	TRBV2	-	TRBJ2-7	CASVLAGRDEQYF	TGTGCCAGCGTCCTAGCGGGACGGGACGAGCAGTACTTC
-	TRBV29-1	-	TRBJ2-1	CSVEGSVSYNEQFF	TGCAGCGTTGAAGGTTCTGTCTCCTACAATGAGCAGTTCTTC
-	TRBV12-5	-	TRBJ1-1	CASGLTNSELNTEAFF	TGTGCTAGTGGTTTGACCAATTCGGAGCTGAACACTGAAGCTTTCTTT
TRBD1	TRBV10-3	-	TRBJ1-2	CAISESEGQGQVKGYTF	TGTGCCATCAGTGAGTCGGAAGGACAGGGGCAGGTAAAGGGCTACACCTTC
TRBD2	TRBV10-2	few	TRBJ2-3	CASSDGLAGGHTDTQYF	TGCGCCAGCAGTGATGGTCTAGCGGGAGGGCACACAGATACGCAGTATTTT
TRBD1	TRBV9	-	TRBJ1-5	CASSLGQGFQPQHF	TGTGCCAGCAGCCTGGGACAGGGGTTTCAGCCCCAGCATTTT
TRBD1	TRBV30	-	TRBJ2-5	CAWKAGTGGKETQYF	TGTGCCTGGAAGGCCGGGACAGGGGGCAAAGAGACCCAGTACTTC
-	TRBV5-6	-	TRBJ2-7	CASSLGSVARLNEQYF	TGTGCCAGCAGCTTGGGGTCAGTTGCGAGACTAAACGAGCAGTACTTC
TRBD1	TRBV15	-	TRBJ1-5	CATSQTGGNQPQHF	TGTGCCACCAGCCAGACAGGGGGCAATCAGCCCCAGCATTTT
-	TRBV11-2	-	TRBJ2-7	CASSSRGGQGSYEQYF	TGTGCCAGCAGCTCCCGGGGGGGACAGGGCTCCTACGAGCAGTACTTC
TRBD1	TRBV27	-	TRBJ1-5	CASTGWQGEHSNQPQHF	TGTGCCAGCACGGGGTGGCAGGGGGAACATAGCAATCAGCCCCAGCATTTT
TRBD1	TRBV28	-	TRBJ1-6	CASSTTGAPLYNSPLHF	TGTGCCAGCAGTACCACAGGGGCCCCTCTATATAATTCACCCCTCCACTTT
-	TRBV21-1	once	TRBJ2-1	CASSKGGTGTNEQFF	TGTGCCAGCAGCAAAGGCGGGACAGGGACCAATGAGCAGTTCTTC
TRBD1	TRBV6-1	-	TRBJ1-1	CASSEDFGTGTEAFF	TGTGCCAGCAGTGAAGATTTTGGGACAGGAACTGAAGCTTTCTTT
TRBD1	TRBV7-9	few	TRBJ1-1	CASSSHSGGGTEAFF	TGTGCCAGCAGCTCGCATTCAGGGGGCGGCACTGAAGCTTTCTTT
TRBD1	TRBV7-9	once	TRBJ1-3	CASSLWRGRGGNTIYF	TGTGCCAGCAGCTTATGGAGGGGGCGAGGTGGAAACACCATATATTTT
TRBD1	TRBV19	-	TRBJ2-3	CASKTGTGIPDTQYF	TGTGCCAGTAAAACCGGGACAGGGATTCCAGATACGCAGTATTTT
TRBD2	TRBV7-3	few	TRBJ2-1	CASGVLAGEGNEQFF	TGTGCCAGCGGGGTACTAGCGGGAGAGGGCAATGAGCAGTTCTTC
-	TRBV7-9	-	TRBJ1-4	CASSLDFVDEKLFF	TGTGCCAGCAGCTTAGATTTTGTAGATGAAAAACTGTTTTTT
TRBD2	TRBV9	once	TRBJ2-7	CASSVDPGGTYEQYF	TGTGCCAGCAGCGTAGATCCGGGAGGAACCTACGAGCAGTACTTC
-	TRBV5-6	-	TRBJ2-5	CASSPETGVKETQYF	TGTGCCAGCAGCCCCGAGACGGGGGTTAAAGAGACCCAGTACTTC
TRBD2	TRBV4-2	-	TRBJ2-3	CASSQDGGGTSGTDTQYF	TGTGCCAGCAGCCAAGATGGGGGGGGGACTAGCGGCACAGATACGCAGTATTTT
-	TRBV9	-	TRBJ2-5	CASSASTGPLDQPTKTQYF	TGTGCCAGCAGCGCTTCAACAGGGCCCTTAGACCAACCGACCAAGACCCAGTACTTC
TRBD1	TRBV28	-	TRBJ1-3	CASSSGQGQVGTTYF	TGTGCCAGCAGTTCGGGACAGGGGCAAGTTGGCACCACATATTTT
-	TRBV4-1	-	TRBJ2-5	CASSQTRALRETQYF	TGCGCCAGCAGCCAAACTAGAGCCCTAAGGGAGACCCAGTACTTC
-	TRBV6-5	-	TRBJ2-7	CASRSRGTYEQYF	TGTGCCAGCAGATCGCGGGGTACCTACGAGCAGTACTTC
TRBD2	TRBV19	-	TRBJ2-5	CASSGTSGYQETQYF	TGTGCCAGTAGCGGGACTAGCGGGTACCAAGAGACCCAGTACTTC
-	TRBV10-3	-	TRBJ2-7	CAISTGSYEQYF	TGTGCCATCAGTACGGGCTCCTACGAGCAGTACTTC